These T cell receptor beta chains were read from a single sample in a study of blood T cell repertoires in COVID-19. Clones were read by immunoSEQ multiplex PCR, and TCRdb kept only the in-frame ones, dropping some. Counted here are approximately 120,000 clones, about four fifths occurring once; the ten biggest clones make up under 6%. Sequencing was carried out using peripheral blood. These receptors all stem from a man older than 75 with active or convalescent COVID-19. The CDR3 runs from the conserved cysteine through the conserved F or W.

v_call	j_call	cdr3_aa
TRBV7-3	TRBJ1-6	CASSHGDRNNSPLHF
TRBV27	TRBJ1-4	CASSWGRDRAELFF
TRBV30	TRBJ2-7	CAWSTLYEQYF
TRBV2	TRBJ2-7	CASSDSYEQYF
TRBV6-5	TRBJ2-1	CASADRYNEQFF
TRBV5-6	TRBJ2-2	CASSPTTIFPGELFF
TRBV29-1	TRBJ2-7	CSVGELAGSEQYF
TRBV7-2	TRBJ2-1	CASSLAGSGGSYNEQFF
TRBV7-9	TRBJ1-4	CASSLGQGGEKLFF
TRBV6-6	TRBJ2-7	CASSYSGGVAYEQYF
TRBV5-4	TRBJ2-3	CASSQDSTDTQYF
TRBV2	TRBJ2-2	CASRDRVVSGELFF
TRBV13	TRBJ1-1	CASSLGRRVGGDTEAFF
TRBV2	TRBJ1-2	CASSANNYGYTF
TRBV11-3	TRBJ2-1	CASSFSGDLTYNEQFF
TRBV20-1	TRBJ1-2	CSASVGRQGTYGYTF
TRBV19	TRBJ2-7	CASSIQYKYEQYF
TRBV5-1	TRBJ2-7	CASSLIGGRTEQYF
TRBV2	TRBJ2-3	CASSAGQGRTDTQYF
TRBV6-2/TRBV6-3	TRBJ2-2	CASSYSSGLFTGELFF
TRBV5-1	TRBJ1-2	CASSPQTGQGSGYTF
TRBV19	TRBJ1-5	CASSRRTRDRGSQPQHF
TRBV3-1/TRBV3-2	TRBJ1-2	CASSPRGTHGYTF
TRBV3-1/TRBV3-2	TRBJ1-3	CASSQGVGTGGFSGNTIYF
TRBV4-3	TRBJ1-1	CASSQTGNTEAFF
TRBV10-3	TRBJ1-5	CAISGTNQPQHF
TRBV7-2	TRBJ2-7	CASSRPKDSPSYEQYF
TRBV30	TRBJ1-2	CASPAVGYGYTF
TRBV2	TRBJ1-2	CASSEEQGLGGYTF
TRBV2	TRBJ2-7	CASRRTGSYEQYF
TRBV5-4	TRBJ2-7	CASTLRVSTGYLEQYF
TRBV4-3	TRBJ1-4	CASSQRGLTDNEKLFF
TRBV6-1	TRBJ2-1	CASSAIQLAGGDNEQFF